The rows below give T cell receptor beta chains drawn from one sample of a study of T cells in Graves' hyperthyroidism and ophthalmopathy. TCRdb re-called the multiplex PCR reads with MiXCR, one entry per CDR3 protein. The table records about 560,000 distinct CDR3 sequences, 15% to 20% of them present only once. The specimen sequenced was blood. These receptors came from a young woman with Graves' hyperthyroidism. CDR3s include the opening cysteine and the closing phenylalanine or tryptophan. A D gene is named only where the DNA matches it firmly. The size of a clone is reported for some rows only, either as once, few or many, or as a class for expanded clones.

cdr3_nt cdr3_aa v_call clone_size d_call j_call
TGTGCCAGCAGTTACGATCAGGGGGCGAATTATGAAAAACTGTTTTTT CASSYDQGANYEKLFF TRBV6-2/TRBV6-3 once TRBD1 TRBJ1-4
TGCAGTGCCTTAGCGGGGGGTACCTACAATGAGCAGTTCTTC CSALAGGTYNEQFF TRBV20-1 many TRBD2 TRBJ2-1
TGTGCCAGCAGCGGGACAGGGGGCAGGGGCGGATCCTACGAGCAGTACTTC CASSGTGGRGGSYEQYF TRBV28 many TRBD1 TRBJ2-7
TGTGCCAGCAGCCAAACTCCTAAGTTGAACACTGAAGCTTTCTTT CASSQTPKLNTEAFF TRBV12-3/TRBV12-4 many NA TRBJ1-1
TGTGCCAGCATACTTAGCGGGAGGGTTTACAATGAGCAGTTCTTC CASILSGRVYNEQFF TRBV28 many TRBD2 TRBJ2-1
TGTGCCAGCAGGTTTAGCGGGGCCGACTCCTACAATGAGCAGTTCTTC CASRFSGADSYNEQFF TRBV7-8 many TRBD2 TRBJ2-1
TGCAGCCCCAGGGATTTAAGCAATCAGCCCCAGCATTTT CSPRDLSNQPQHF TRBV29-1 NA NA TRBJ1-5
TGTGCCAGCAGCCTGACTAGCGTTAGCACAGATACGCAGTATTTT CASSLTSVSTDTQYF TRBV7-8 many TRBD2 TRBJ2-3
TGTGCCAGCAGTTTTCCAGCGGGGCCCACCTACAATGAGCAGTTCTTC CASSFPAGPTYNEQFF TRBV27 few TRBD2 TRBJ2-1
TGTGCCAGCAGCCCATCAGACAGGGGCGGCTACGAGCAGTACTTC CASSPSDRGGYEQYF TRBV6-1 NA TRBD1 TRBJ2-7
TGTGCCAGCAGCCTGACTAGCGGGATGGAAGGTGAGCAGTTCTTC CASSLTSGMEGEQFF TRBV11-2 NA TRBD2 TRBJ2-1
TGTGCCAGCAGCCCTACCAGGGGGAGAACCCACGGCTACACCTTC CASSPTRGRTHGYTF TRBV11-2 few TRBD1 TRBJ1-2
TGCAGTGCTAGACGTTTCGGAGCGGGAGGCAATGAGCAGTTCTTC CSARRFGAGGNEQFF TRBV20-1 NA TRBD2 TRBJ2-1
TGTGCCAGCAGTGTCAGGGATGCGGGGGGGTTCTCCTACGAGCAGTACTTC CASSVRDAGGFSYEQYF TRBV2 many TRBD2 TRBJ2-7
TGCAGCGTTGAAGATGGTATTTACTATGGCTACACCTTC CSVEDGIYYGYTF TRBV29-1 NA NA TRBJ1-2
TGTGCCAGCTCACCCCGGGCGGCCTCCTACGAGCAGTACTTC CASSPRAASYEQYF TRBV18 NA NA TRBJ2-7
TGCAGTGCTCCCGGGGGGTGGGCAGATACGCAGTATTTT CSAPGGWADTQYF TRBV20-1 many TRBD2 TRBJ2-3
TGTGCCAGCAGCGGGACAGCCAAAAACATTCAGTACTTC CASSGTAKNIQYF TRBV5-5 many NA TRBJ2-4
TGTGCCATCAGTGCCCCAAACCGCGGGGAGTACGAGCAGTACTTC CAISAPNRGEYEQYF TRBV10-3 many NA TRBJ2-7
TGTGCCAGCAGTCGTAAACAGAAGGGAAACACCATATATTTT CASSRKQKGNTIYF TRBV5-6 once NA TRBJ1-3
TGCGCCAGCAGTGGGACAGGGGAACCATCCTACGAGCAGTACTTC CASSGTGEPSYEQYF TRBV10-1 many TRBD1 TRBJ2-7
TGCAGTGCTCCAAAGGATGGTGCCTACGAGCAGTACTTC CSAPKDGAYEQYF TRBV20-1 NA NA TRBJ2-7
TGCAGTGCCGTGCGAACCGGGACAGAGAACACCGGGGAGCTGTTTTTT CSAVRTGTENTGELFF TRBV20-1 few TRBD1 TRBJ2-2
TGTGCCAGCAGCTTGGTGCCGGGCGCTGGAAACACCATATATTTT CASSLVPGAGNTIYF TRBV5-8 NA NA TRBJ1-3
TGTGCCAGTCGAACAGGGGGCGAGCGGGGCAATGAGCAGTTCTTC CASRTGGERGNEQFF TRBV19 many TRBD1 TRBJ2-1
TGCAGTGCTAGAGATTTACTAGCGGGAGTTGCCGGGGAGCTGTTTTTT CSARDLLAGVAGELFF TRBV20-1 few TRBD2 TRBJ2-2
TGTGCCAGCAGCTTAATGGAGGGCCGGGGCTCCTACAATGAGCAGTTCTTC CASSLMEGRGSYNEQFF TRBV7-9 many NA TRBJ2-1
TGTGCCAGCAGTAAGGGACCCACTGAAGCTTTCTTT CASSKGPTEAFF TRBV6-1 many NA TRBJ1-1
TGTGCCAGCATGGGGGGCGTCCGCACAGATACGCAGTATTTT CASMGGVRTDTQYF TRBV6-1 many NA TRBJ2-3
TGCGCCAGCAGCTTGGCAGGGGATCATGGCTACACCTTC CASSLAGDHGYTF TRBV5-1 many NA TRBJ1-2
TGCGCCAGCAGCTTGGTTGGCGGAGGGGCGTTGGAGCAGTTCTTC CASSLVGGGALEQFF TRBV5-1 many NA TRBJ2-1
TGTGCCAGCAGCCTCCGACTAGCGGGAGTGGGAAATGAGCAGTTCTTC CASSLRLAGVGNEQFF TRBV3-1 few TRBD2 TRBJ2-1
TGCAGTGCTGGGCCTCTGAGTTGGGAGACCCAGTACTTC CSAGPLSWETQYF TRBV20-1 NA NA TRBJ2-5
TGTGCCAGCAGCCTCAACGGAGCTGGGGCCAACGTCCTGACTTTC CASSLNGAGANVLTF TRBV14 NA NA TRBJ2-6
TGTGCCAGTAGTATTATAGAGGCGGGGGCGAATGGCTACACCTTC CASSIIEAGANGYTF TRBV19 few NA TRBJ1-2
TGTGCCAGTAGTATATATGGGACAAGCACCGGGGAGCTGTTTTTT CASSIYGTSTGELFF TRBV19 NA NA TRBJ2-2
TGTGCCAGCAGCTTAGTCCCCATAGCGGGAGGTACAGATACGCAGTATTTT CASSLVPIAGGTDTQYF TRBV7-2 NA TRBD2 TRBJ2-3
TGCGCCAGCAGGCGTGGAGGTGGACCGGACTATAGGGAGCAGTACTTC CASRRGGGPDYREQYF TRBV5-1 few NA TRBJ2-7
TGTGCCAGCAGCAAAGACGGATTTAGCAATCAGCCCCAGCATTTT CASSKDGFSNQPQHF TRBV7-2 few NA TRBJ1-5
TGTGCCAGCAGTCCCGGGACAGGGATCAAAAACATTCAGTACTTC CASSPGTGIKNIQYF TRBV28 NA TRBD1 TRBJ2-4
TGTGCCAGCAGCCCTATGGGGACAGGGCAGCAGCCCCAGCATTTT CASSPMGTGQQPQHF TRBV5-5 many TRBD1 TRBJ1-5
TGTGCCAGCAGTTACTCAGGGGGCCTGGGGGAAAAACTGTTTTTT CASSYSGGLGEKLFF TRBV6-5 NA TRBD1 TRBJ1-4
TGTGCCAGCAGTTTCAAGGGACACCTAACGGGGGAGACCCAGTACTTC CASSFKGHLTGETQYF TRBV7-9 few NA TRBJ2-5
TGTGCCAGCAGTTCCACCCTCTCTGGAAACACCATATATTTT CASSSTLSGNTIYF TRBV27 NA NA TRBJ1-3
TGCGCCAGCACGTTTAGCGCAGGAACCCAGTACTTC CASTFSAGTQYF TRBV10-1 NA NA TRBJ2-5
TGTGCCAGCAGCCCGGCCCCTGGGGCCAACGTCCTGACTTTC CASSPAPGANVLTF TRBV12-3/TRBV12-4 NA NA TRBJ2-6
TGTGCCAGCAGTTTTCGAAAGGAGAGGAGCACAGATACGCAGTATTTT CASSFRKERSTDTQYF TRBV27 many NA TRBJ2-3